The rows below give T cell receptor beta chains drawn from one sample of a study of blood T cell repertoires in COVID-19. Produced via immunoSEQ multiplex PCR; TCRdb's table is partial and in-frame only. The sample yields hundreds of thousands of clones, about nine tenths seen once. The sequencing sample was made of PBMCs or T cells enriched from blood (not recorded which). These receptors all stem from a woman aged 50 to 65 who had recovered from COVID-19. Both conserved end residues are part of each CDR3. Fields, in order: J gene, D gene, V gene, clone size, CDR3 DNA, CDR3 protein. A D gene is named only where the DNA matches it firmly. Clone size is not always given. Where it is, it says once, few, many or a class for expanded clones.

TRBJ2-3,NA,TRBV3-1/TRBV3-2,NA,TGTGCCAGCAGCCAAGCAGTTGAGACAAAGCACAATTTT,CASSQAVETKHNF
TRBJ1-1,TRBD1,TRBV10-3,NA,TGTGCCATCAGTGAGTCAGACAGGGGGTGGACTGAAGCTTTCTTT,CAISESDRGWTEAFF
TRBJ2-2,TRBD1,TRBV27,NA,TGTGCCAGCAAGACAGGGACGCCCGGGGAGCTGTTTTTT,CASKTGTPGELFF
TRBJ2-7,TRBD1,TRBV29-1,once,TGCAGCACAAGGGACAGTCCCTACGAGCAGTACTTC,CSTRDSPYEQYF
TRBJ2-1,NA,TRBV14,NA,TGTGCCAGCAGCCTTAGCGGCAATGAGCAGTTCTTC,CASSLSGNEQFF
TRBJ2-7,TRBD1,TRBV2,once,TGTGCCAGCCGGCCCAGACAGGGAACCTACGAGCAGTACTTC,CASRPRQGTYEQYF
TRBJ2-2,TRBD2,TRBV27,NA,TGTGCCAGCAGTATCGGGACTAGCTTTTTCGGGGAGCTGTTTTTT,CASSIGTSFFGELFF
TRBJ2-1,TRBD1,TRBV15,NA,TGTGCCACCGATACCGGGACAGGGGGGCGCTCCTACAATGAGCAGTTCTTC,CATDTGTGGRSYNEQFF
TRBJ2-1,NA,TRBV6-5,NA,TGTGCCAGCAGTATGACAGATGAGCAGTTCTTC,CASSMTDEQFF
TRBJ2-5,TRBD2,TRBV7-2,NA,TGTGCCAGCACCAAAGGCGGGAGACGTCAAGAGACCCAGTACTTC,CASTKGGRRQETQYF
TRBJ2-4,NA,TRBV28,NA,TGTGCCAGCAGTCCATCTAGCGTGGGGGGCAAAAACATTCAGTACTTC,CASSPSSVGGKNIQYF
TRBJ2-7,NA,TRBV10-3,NA,TGTGCCATCAGTGTAGGGCAGGGTGGCGAGCAGTACTTC,CAISVGQGGEQYF
TRBJ2-1,TRBD2,TRBV2,NA,TGTGCCAGCAGTGTGATAGCGGGAGCCTTCAATGAGCAGTTCTTC,CASSVIAGAFNEQFF
TRBJ1-4,NA,TRBV2,NA,TGTGCCAGCAGTGGCGGGACGCTGGTTGAAAAACTGTTTTTT,CASSGGTLVEKLFF
TRBJ1-1,NA,TRBV11-2,NA,TGTGCCAGCAGCTTAGGGGGGCCCACTGAAGCTTTCTTT,CASSLGGPTEAFF
TRBJ2-7,TRBD2,TRBV7-2,NA,TGTGCCAGCAGCTTAGAATACGCGGGAGACCGCGAGCAGTACTTC,CASSLEYAGDREQYF
TRBJ1-3,TRBD1,TRBV30,NA,TGTGCCTGGAGGCCAAATTCCCCCTTCCGGGACAGATCTTTTTTAAACTCTGGAAACACCATATATTTT,CAWRPNSPFRDRSFLNSGNTIYF
TRBJ2-3,TRBD1,TRBV3-1/TRBV3-2,NA,TGTGCCAGCAGCCAGGACAGGGGGGGAGATACGCAGTATTTT,CASSQDRGGDTQYF
TRBJ2-5,NA,TRBV7-2,NA,TGTGCCAGCAGCAACAGCCCTTCTGAGACCCAGTACTTC,CASSNSPSETQYF
TRBJ1-1,NA,TRBV28,NA,TGTGCCAGCATGGCAGGGAGGACTGAAGCTTTCTTT,CASMAGRTEAFF
TRBJ2-7,NA,TRBV28,NA,TGTGCCCTTGCCAGGGGTCTCGGCGACGAGCAGTACTTC,CALARGLGDEQYF
TRBJ2-6,TRBD2,TRBV4-3,NA,TGCGCCAGCAGCCAGGGGACTAGCGTTAATGGGGCCAACGTCCTGACTTTC,CASSQGTSVNGANVLTF
TRBJ1-1,NA,TRBV28,NA,TGTGCCAGCGGAGTACAACTCACTGAAGCTTTCTTT,CASGVQLTEAFF
TRBJ1-1,TRBD1,TRBV7-2,NA,TGTGCCAGCAGCCCGGCGACGACAGGGCGGAACACTGAAGCTTTCTTT,CASSPATTGRNTEAFF
TRBJ2-1,TRBD1,TRBV2,NA,TGTGCCAGCAGAGGGGTGACAGGGGGTCTGGGTGAGCAGTTCTTC,CASRGVTGGLGEQFF
TRBJ1-3,NA,TRBV11-2,once,TGTGCCAGCAGCTTAGATGGTGCGGGGAAGGGAAACACCATATATTTT,CASSLDGAGKGNTIYF